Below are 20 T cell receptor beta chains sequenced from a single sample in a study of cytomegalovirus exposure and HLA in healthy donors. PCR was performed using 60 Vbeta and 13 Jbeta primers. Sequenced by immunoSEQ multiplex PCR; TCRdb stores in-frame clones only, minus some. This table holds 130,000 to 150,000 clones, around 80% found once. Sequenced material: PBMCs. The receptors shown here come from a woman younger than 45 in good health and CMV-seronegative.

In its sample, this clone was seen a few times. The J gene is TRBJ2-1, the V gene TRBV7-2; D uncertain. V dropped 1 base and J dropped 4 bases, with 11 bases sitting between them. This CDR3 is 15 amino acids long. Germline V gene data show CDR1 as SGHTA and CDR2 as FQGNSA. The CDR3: CASSLDIQTYNEQFF. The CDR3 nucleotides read TGTGCCAGCAGCTTAGATATCCAGACATACAATGAGCAGTTCTTC.

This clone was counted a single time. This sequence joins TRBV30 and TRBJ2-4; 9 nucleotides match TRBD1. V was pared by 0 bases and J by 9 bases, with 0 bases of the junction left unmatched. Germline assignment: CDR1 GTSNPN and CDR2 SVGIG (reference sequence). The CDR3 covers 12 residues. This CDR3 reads CAWSVQGAIQYF. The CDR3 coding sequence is TGTGCCTGGAGTGTACAGGGGGCCATTCAGTACTTC.

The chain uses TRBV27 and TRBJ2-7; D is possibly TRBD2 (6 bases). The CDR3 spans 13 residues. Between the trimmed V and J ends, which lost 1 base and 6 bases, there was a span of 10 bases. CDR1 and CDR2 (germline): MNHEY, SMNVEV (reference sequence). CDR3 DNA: TGTGCCAGCAGTTTATGGCCCGGGGGCGAGCAGTACTTC. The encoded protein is CASSLWPGGEQYF.

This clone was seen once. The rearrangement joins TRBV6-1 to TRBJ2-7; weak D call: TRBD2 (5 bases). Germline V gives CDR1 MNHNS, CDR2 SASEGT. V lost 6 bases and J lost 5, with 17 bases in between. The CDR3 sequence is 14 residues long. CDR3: CASSQTPGSNEQYF. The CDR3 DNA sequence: TGTGCCAGCAGCCAGACACCGGGGAGTAACGAGCAGTACTTC.

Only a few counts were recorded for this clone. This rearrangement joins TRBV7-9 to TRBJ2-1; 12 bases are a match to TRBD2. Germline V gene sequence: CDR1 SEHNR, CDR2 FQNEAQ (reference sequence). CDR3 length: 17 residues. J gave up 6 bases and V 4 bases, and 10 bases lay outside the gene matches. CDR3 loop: CASSSPRTSGIVNEQFF. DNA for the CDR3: TGTGCCAGCAGCTCACCAAGGACTAGCGGGATTGTCAATGAGCAGTTCTTC.

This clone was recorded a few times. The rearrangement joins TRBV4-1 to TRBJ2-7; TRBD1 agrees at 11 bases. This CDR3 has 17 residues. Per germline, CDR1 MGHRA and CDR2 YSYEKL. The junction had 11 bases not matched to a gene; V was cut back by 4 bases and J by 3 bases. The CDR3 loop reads CASSLGFSGTGGYEQYF. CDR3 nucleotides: TGCGCCAGCAGCCTCGGGTTTTCCGGGACAGGGGGCTACGAGCAGTACTTC.

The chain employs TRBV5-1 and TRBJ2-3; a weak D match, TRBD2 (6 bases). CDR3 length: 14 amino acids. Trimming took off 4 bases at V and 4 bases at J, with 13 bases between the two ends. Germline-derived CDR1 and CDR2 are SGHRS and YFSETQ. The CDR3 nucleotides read TGCGCCAGCAGCCAAGTCGGGGGTGCAGATACGCAGTATTTT. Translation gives CASSQVGGADTQYF.

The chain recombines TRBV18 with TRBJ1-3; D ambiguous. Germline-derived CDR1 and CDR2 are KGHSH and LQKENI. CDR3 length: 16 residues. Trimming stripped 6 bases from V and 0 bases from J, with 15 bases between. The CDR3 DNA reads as TGTGCCAGCTCGCCGGGAGTTCTCCGCTCTGGAAACACCATATATTTT. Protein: CASSPGVLRSGNTIYF.

CDR3 DNA: TGTGCCGCTGACAGGAACTATGGCTACACCTTC. This translates into CAADRNYGYTF. The chain couples TRBV30 to TRBJ1-2; D possibly corresponds to TRBD1 (6 bases). The V end was cut by 8 bases, the J end by 2 bases, with 9 bases between. CDR3 length equals 11 residues. Germline V CDR1 and CDR2: GTSNPN, SVGIG (reference sequence).

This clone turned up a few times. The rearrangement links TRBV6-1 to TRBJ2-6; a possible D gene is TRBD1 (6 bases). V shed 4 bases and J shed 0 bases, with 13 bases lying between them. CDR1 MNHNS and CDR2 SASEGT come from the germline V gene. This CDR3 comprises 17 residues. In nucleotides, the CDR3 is TGTGCCAGCAGTGCTTGGACAGTTGTCTCTGGGGCCAACGTCCTGACTTTC. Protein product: CASSAWTVVSGANVLTF.

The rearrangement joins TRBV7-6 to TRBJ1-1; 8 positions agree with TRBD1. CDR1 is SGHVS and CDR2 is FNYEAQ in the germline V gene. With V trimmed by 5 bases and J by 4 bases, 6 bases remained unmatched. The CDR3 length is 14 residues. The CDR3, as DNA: TGTGCCAGCAGCGGACAGGGTTGGGGCACTGAAGCTTTCTTT. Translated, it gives CASSGQGWGTEAFF.

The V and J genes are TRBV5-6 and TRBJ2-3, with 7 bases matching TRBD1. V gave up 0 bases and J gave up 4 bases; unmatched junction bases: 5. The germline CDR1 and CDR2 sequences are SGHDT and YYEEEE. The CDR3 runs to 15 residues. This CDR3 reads CASSLGTGVPDTQYF. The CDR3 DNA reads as TGTGCCAGCAGCTTGGGAACAGGGGTTCCAGATACGCAGTATTTT.

The DNA of the CDR3 is TGTGCCACCACTTCAGGCATCCTTTCGTTCTTC. Its translation: CATTSGILSFF. This chain joins TRBV2 and TRBJ2-1; D call uncertain. The CDR3 covers 11 residues. Germline V gene data show CDR1 as SNHLY and CDR2 as FYNNEI. V was cut by 10 bases and J by 15 bases, with 19 bases left in between.

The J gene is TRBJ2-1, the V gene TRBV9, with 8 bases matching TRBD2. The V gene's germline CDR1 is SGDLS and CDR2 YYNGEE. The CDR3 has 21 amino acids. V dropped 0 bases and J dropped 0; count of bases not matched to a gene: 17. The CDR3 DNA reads TGTGCCAGCAGCGTAGAAGGGCTAGCGGGCGCGGTCCTAAGCTCCTACAATGAGCAGTTCTTC. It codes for CASSVEGLAGAVLSSYNEQFF.

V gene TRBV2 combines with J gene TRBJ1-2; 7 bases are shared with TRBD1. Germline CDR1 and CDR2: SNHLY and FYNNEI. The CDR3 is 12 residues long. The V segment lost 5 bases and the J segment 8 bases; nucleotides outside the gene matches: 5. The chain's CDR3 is CASSTGVYGYTF. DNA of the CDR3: TGTGCCAGCAGTACAGGGGTCTACGGCTACACCTTC.

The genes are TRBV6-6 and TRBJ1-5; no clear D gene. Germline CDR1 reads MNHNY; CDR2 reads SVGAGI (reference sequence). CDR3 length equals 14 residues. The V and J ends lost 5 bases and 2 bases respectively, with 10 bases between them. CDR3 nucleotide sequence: TGTGCCAGCAGTAGCGTTACGGGCAATCAGCCCCAGCATTTT. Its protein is CASSSVTGNQPQHF.

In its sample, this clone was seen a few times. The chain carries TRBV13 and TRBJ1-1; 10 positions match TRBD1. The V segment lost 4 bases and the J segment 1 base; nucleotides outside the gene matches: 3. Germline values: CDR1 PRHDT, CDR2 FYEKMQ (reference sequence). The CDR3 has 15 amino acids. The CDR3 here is CASSSWDRGNTEAFF. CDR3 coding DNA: TGTGCCAGCAGCTCCTGGGACAGGGGGAACACTGAAGCTTTCTTT.

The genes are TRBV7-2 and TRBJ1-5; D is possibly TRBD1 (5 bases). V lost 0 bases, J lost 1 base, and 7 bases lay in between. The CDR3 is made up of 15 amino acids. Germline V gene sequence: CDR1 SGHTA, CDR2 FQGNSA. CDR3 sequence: CASSLAGGSNQPQHF. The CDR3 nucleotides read TGTGCCAGCAGCTTAGCGGGGGGGAGCAATCAGCCCCAGCATTTT.

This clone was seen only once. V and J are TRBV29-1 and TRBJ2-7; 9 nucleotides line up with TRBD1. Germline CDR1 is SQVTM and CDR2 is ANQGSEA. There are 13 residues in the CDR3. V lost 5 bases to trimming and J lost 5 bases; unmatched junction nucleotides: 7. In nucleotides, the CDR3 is TGCAGCGTTACCGGGACAGGGAACCACGAGCAGTACTTC. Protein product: CSVTGTGNHEQYF.

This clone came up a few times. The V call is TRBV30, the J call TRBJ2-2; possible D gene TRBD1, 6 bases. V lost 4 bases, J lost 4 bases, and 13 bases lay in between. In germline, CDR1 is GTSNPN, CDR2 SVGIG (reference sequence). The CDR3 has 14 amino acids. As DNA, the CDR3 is TGTGCCTGGACCCTCAAGGGGGTCACCGGGGAGCTGTTTTTT. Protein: CAWTLKGVTGELFF.